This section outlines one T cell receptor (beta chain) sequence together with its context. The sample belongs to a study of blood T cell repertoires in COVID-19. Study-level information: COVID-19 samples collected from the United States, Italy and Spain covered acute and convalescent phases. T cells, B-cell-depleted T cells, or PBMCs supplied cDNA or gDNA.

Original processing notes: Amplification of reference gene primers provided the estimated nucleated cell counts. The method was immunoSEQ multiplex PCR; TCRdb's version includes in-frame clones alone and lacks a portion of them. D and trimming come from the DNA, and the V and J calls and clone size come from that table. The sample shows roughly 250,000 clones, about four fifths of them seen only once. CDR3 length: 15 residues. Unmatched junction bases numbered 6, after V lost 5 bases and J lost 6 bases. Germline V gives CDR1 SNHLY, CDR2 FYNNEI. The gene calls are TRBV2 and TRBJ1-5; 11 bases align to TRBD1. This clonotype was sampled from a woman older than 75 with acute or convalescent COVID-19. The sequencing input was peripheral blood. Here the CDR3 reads CASSLSGQGAQPQHF. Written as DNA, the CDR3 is TGTGCCAGCAGTCTATCCGGACAGGGGGCTCAGCCCCAGCATTTT.